The 32 T cell receptor beta chains in this list originate from one sample, sequenced in a study of T cell changes during pregnancy in multiple sclerosis (dated by TCRdb to about 2019). The library was produced with the immunoSEQ multiplex PCR assay. In its TCRdb copy, this immuneACCESS table keeps in-frame sequences only and misses some clones. Where compared with another copy, unresolved V genes explain less than half of these, and the others have no known cause. A total of about 40,000 clones appear in this sample, around 90% of them only once. About 0.4% of the sample comes from the top ten. The source was CD4+ T cells from peripheral blood mononuclear cells, collected in the third trimester of pregnancy. These receptors came from a female donor with multiple sclerosis, enrolled in a pregnancy study.

This clone was found once. V gene TRBV6-4 combines with J gene TRBJ2-7; 8 bases agree with TRBD1. Germline CDR1 reads MRHNA; CDR2 reads SNTAGT. The CDR3 has 15 residues. V was pared by 5 bases and J by 0 bases, with 6 bases of the junction left unmatched. The CDR3 DNA follows: TGTGCCAGCAGTTCCCGACAGGGGAGCTCCTACGAGCAGTACTTC. It translates to CASSSRQGSSYEQYF.

The gene calls are TRBV28 and TRBJ2-4, with 8 bases lining up with TRBD1. CDR3 length equals 16 residues. J gave up 9 bases and V 4 bases, and 14 bases lay outside the gene matches. Germline V lookup: CDR1 MDHEN, CDR2 SYDVKM. DNA for the CDR3: TGTGCCAGCAGTTCCTCAGGGGGCAGAGGTAGGGGCATTCAGTACTTC. The encoded protein is CASSSSGGRGRGIQYF.

The chain recombines TRBV5-1 with TRBJ2-3, with D possibly TRBD2 on 6 matching bases. Deletions cut 4 bases from V and 0 bases from J, with 9 bases between. The CDR3 has 14 amino acids. Germline V lookup: CDR1 SGHRS, CDR2 YFSETQ. The DNA of the CDR3 is TGCGCCAGCAGCACCGGGACTAGCACAGATACGCAGTATTTT. This codes for CASSTGTSTDTQYF.

This clone is a singleton in its sample. V usage is TRBV5-1 and J usage is TRBJ1-3; no clear D gene. The CDR3 is 16 residues long. V was clipped by 0 bases and J by 3 bases, with 13 bases between them. Germline values: CDR1 SGHRS, CDR2 YFSETQ. CDR3 coding DNA: TGCGCCAGCAGCTTGGTGCCGGGATCGAATGGAAACACCATATATTTT. Residues: CASSLVPGSNGNTIYF.

The V and J genes are TRBV19 and TRBJ2-3, with 7 nucleotides matching TRBD1. The CDR3 consists of 15 residues. CDR1 is LNHDA, CDR2 SQIVND, per germline (reference sequence). The V gene end was trimmed by 6 bases and the J gene end by 0 bases; junction bases not matched to a gene: 6. The CDR3 reads CASSLGQMSTDTQYF. CDR3 nucleotides: TGTGCCAGTAGCTTGGGACAGATGAGCACAGATACGCAGTATTTT.

The rearrangement uses TRBV5-1 and TRBJ1-2; 10 positions agree with TRBD1. J lost 6 bases, V lost 4 bases, and 9 bases had no gene match. The CDR3 sequence is 15 residues long. CDR1 and CDR2 from the germline V gene are SGHRS and YFSETQ. The CDR3 DNA reads as TGCGCCAGCAGCCATTCGACAGGGGGCCTGAATGGCTACACCTTC. This translates into CASSHSTGGLNGYTF.

The chain has TRBV7-2 and TRBJ2-5; D is perhaps TRBD2 (5 bases). Germline V gives CDR1 SGHTA, CDR2 FQGNSA. The CDR3 contains 13 residues. The V end lost 5 bases, the J end lost 5 bases, and 12 bases lay between the germline ends. The CDR3 reads CASSPGVSETQYF. CDR3 in DNA: TGTGCCAGCAGCCCCGGGGTTTCGGAGACCCAGTACTTC.

Regarding this clone: The sample has other DNA sequences that encode this CDR3 too. The J gene is TRBJ1-1, the V gene TRBV6-1; 8 bases agree with TRBD1. The CDR3 is 13 residues long. V lost 6 bases, J lost 4 bases, and 4 bases stayed unmatched. The germline CDR1 and CDR2 sequences are MNHNS and SASEGT. The CDR3 is CASRDRAFTEAFF. DNA of the CDR3: TGTGCCAGCAGGGACAGGGCCTTCACTGAAGCTTTCTTT.

J is TRBJ2-3 and V is TRBV19; possible D gene TRBD1, 7 bases. Looked up from germline, CDR1 is LNHDA and CDR2 is SQIVND (reference sequence). The CDR3 extends over 16 amino acids. V lost 9 bases and J 1 base, leaving 20 bases between the germline ends. CDR3 DNA sequence: TGTGCCAGCTCAAACAGGGGAGGTCTGGGCACAGATACGCAGTATTTT. This sequence encodes CASSNRGGLGTDTQYF.

The chain has TRBV30 and TRBJ2-5; 10 nucleotides line up with TRBD1. The CDR3 sequence is 13 residues long. The trim removed 5 bases at V and 5 bases at J, leaving 5 bases unmatched. The germline V gene encodes CDR1 GTSNPN and CDR2 SVGIG (reference sequence). In nucleotides, the CDR3 is TGTGCCTGGGCCGACAGGGGGCAGGAGACCCAGTACTTC. Protein product: CAWADRGQETQYF.

V and J are TRBV10-3 and TRBJ2-3; no clear D. CDR1 and CDR2 (germline): ENHRY, SYGVKD. The CDR3 is made up of 14 amino acids. V gave up 2 bases and J gave up 2 bases, with 8 bases separating them. In DNA, the CDR3 is TGTGCCATCAGTGAGCCCGGGTTCACAGATACGCAGTATTTT. Translating it yields CAISEPGFTDTQYF.

V and J are TRBV6-6 and TRBJ1-2, with D possibly TRBD1 on 5 matching bases. V was pared by 6 bases and J by 11 bases, with 13 bases between. CDR1 is MNHNY, CDR2 SVGAGI, per germline (reference sequence). This CDR3 has 11 amino acids. The CDR3 DNA sequence: TGTGCCAGCAGCCGAGACAGAGAATACACCTTC. It codes for CASSRDREYTF.

The rearrangement joins TRBV28 to TRBJ2-3, with 12 nucleotides matching TRBD2. The CDR3 runs 16 residues. Germline CDR1 is MDHEN and CDR2 is SYDVKM. The V and J ends lost 3 bases and 6 bases, in that order; junction bases with no gene match: 7. CDR3 sequence (DNA): TGTGCCAGCAGTTTGCCGACTAGCGGGAGCGGTGATACGCAGTATTTT. Translated: CASSLPTSGSGDTQYF.

The V gene is TRBV5-1, the J gene TRBJ2-7; D ambiguous. The germline V and J ends were trimmed by 0 bases and 4 bases, with 14 bases remaining between them. The germline gives CDR1 SGHRS, CDR2 YFSETQ. The CDR3 is 15 amino acids. CDR3 loop: CASSLAPQAHYEQYF. The CDR3 DNA reads as TGCGCCAGCAGCTTGGCACCGCAGGCCCATTACGAGCAGTACTTC.

The gene calls are TRBV19 and TRBJ1-2; tentative D call: TRBD1 (5 bases). The CDR3 is 16 residues long. Germline V CDR1 and CDR2: LNHDA, SQIVND (reference sequence). V lost 3 bases to trimming and J lost 0 bases, with 14 bases between them. This CDR3 reads CASSISGGTTNYGYTF. CDR3 bases: TGTGCCAGTAGTATTTCGGGCGGGACTACTAACTATGGCTACACCTTC.

CDR3 in amino acids: CASTLLTSGRGYNEQFF. The CDR3, as DNA: TGTGCCAGCACCCTCTTGACTAGCGGAAGGGGGTACAATGAGCAGTTCTTC. The chain employs TRBV9 and TRBJ2-1, with TRBD2 identical over 9 bases. Looked up from germline, CDR1 is SGDLS and CDR2 is YYNGEE. With V trimmed by 6 bases and J by 4 bases, 14 bases remained unmatched. This CDR3 has 17 amino acids.

Only a few counts were recorded for this clone. The chain has TRBV5-6 and TRBJ2-7, with 9 bases matching TRBD1. The CDR3 loop spans 16 amino acids. Germline loops: CDR1 SGHDT, CDR2 YYEEEE. V was pared by 4 bases and J by 3 bases, with 11 bases of the junction left unmatched. DNA of the CDR3: TGTGCCAGCAGCCTACCTGGGACAGGGAAAGACTACGAGCAGTACTTC. Amino acids: CASSLPGTGKDYEQYF. Full variable domain (rest looked up from reference TRBV5-6 and TRBJ2-7): DAGVTQSPTHLIKTRGQQVTLRCSPKSGHDTVSWYQQALGQGPQFIFQYYEEEERQRGNFPDRFSGHQFPNYSSELNVNALLLGDSALYLCASSLPGTGKDYEQYFGPGTRLTVT.

In this sample, this clone turned up once. This chain links TRBV7-9 with TRBJ1-4; D is unresolved. Germline CDR1 is SEHNR and CDR2 is FQNEAQ (reference sequence). The CDR3 is made up of 13 amino acids. Trimming removed 5 bases at V and 3 bases at J, with 7 bases between. CDR3 nucleotide sequence: TGTGCCAGCAGCCCCCCAGCTAATGAAAAACTGTTTTTT. Translating it yields CASSPPANEKLFF.

V usage is TRBV5-1 and J usage is TRBJ2-7; no firm D call. CDR1 and CDR2 (germline): SGHRS, YFSETQ. V lost 0 bases and J 1 base, leaving 14 bases between the germline ends. The CDR3 consists of 16 residues. This chain's CDR3 is CASSLVAGLSSYEQYF. CDR3 DNA: TGCGCCAGCAGCTTGGTGGCTGGGCTCTCATCCTACGAGCAGTACTTC. Full variable domain (missing parts from reference TRBV5-1 and TRBJ2-7): KAGVTQTPRYLIKTRGQQVTLSCSPISGHRSVSWYQQTPGQGLQFLFEYFSETQRNKGNFPGRFSGRQFSNSRSEMNVSTLELGDSALYLCASSLVAGLSSYEQYFGPGTRLTVT.

The chain employs TRBV30 and TRBJ2-3; TRBD2 aligns across 7 bases. With 3 bases clipped from V and 2 bases from J, the junction kept 5 bases outside the gene matches. Germline CDR1 is GTSNPN and CDR2 is SVGIG (reference sequence). The CDR3 has 14 residues. CDR3: CAWRAGAVTDTQYF. CDR3 DNA sequence: TGTGCCTGGAGGGCGGGAGCGGTCACAGATACGCAGTATTTT.

The gene calls are TRBV7-9 and TRBJ2-1, with 11 positions matching TRBD2. The CDR3 extends over 16 amino acids. CDR1 SEHNR and CDR2 FQNEAQ come from the germline V gene (reference sequence). The V segment lost 5 bases and the J segment 0 bases; nucleotides outside the gene matches: 3. CDR3 loop: CASSRGLADSYNEQFF. As DNA, the CDR3 is TGTGCCAGCAGCCGGGGACTAGCGGACTCCTACAATGAGCAGTTCTTC.

The chain recombines TRBV28 with TRBJ2-7; 11 positions agree with TRBD2. The CDR3 runs to 16 residues. V lost 5 bases and J lost 2; bases outside the gene matches: 8. Germline V gene sequence: CDR1 MDHEN, CDR2 SYDVKM. Here the CDR3 reads CASSGLAGGLTYEQYF. For the CDR3, the DNA is TGTGCCAGCAGTGGTTTAGCGGGAGGGCTCACCTACGAGCAGTACTTC.

This clone was seen only a few times. The V gene is TRBV15, the J gene TRBJ1-5; D is unclear. The V gene lost 1 base and the J gene lost 0 bases, with 4 bases spanning the gap. CDR3 length: 14 amino acids. From germline, CDR1 is LNHNV and CDR2 YYDKDF (reference sequence). The CDR3, as DNA: TGTGCCACCAGCAGAGTACTTAGCAATCAGCCCCAGCATTTT. Translating gives CATSRVLSNQPQHF.

J is TRBJ1-5 and V is TRBV7-2; TRBD1 might be the D (5 bases). The CDR3 loop spans 17 amino acids. V was clipped by 5 bases and J by 2 bases, with 19 bases between them. The germline V gene has CDR1 SGHTA and CDR2 FQGNSA. CDR3 sequence (DNA): TGTGCCAGCAGCCCCCGGTACGGGGGTGGGCGCAATCAGCCCCAGCATTTT. Protein product: CASSPRYGGGRNQPQHF.

The chain combines TRBV28 with TRBJ2-7; 7 bases fit TRBD2. After removal of 10 bases from V and 0 bases from J, the junction contained 12 bases not matched to a gene. This CDR3 has 15 amino acids. The germline gives CDR1 MDHEN, CDR2 SYDVKM. The CDR3 DNA reads TGTGCCACCGTCGGGGGGTGGGTTAGCTCCTACGAGCAGTACTTC. Translating it yields CATVGGWVSSYEQYF.

This clone came up a few times. The chain carries TRBV30 and TRBJ1-3; no reliable D call. Germline CDR1 GTSNPN, CDR2 SVGIG (reference sequence). The CDR3 is 12 amino acids. Trimming left V 1 base short and J 2 bases short, with 3 bases between. CDR3 amino acids: CAWSDTGNTIYF. In nucleotides, the CDR3 is TGTGCCTGGAGTGACACTGGAAACACCATATATTTT.

This clone has a single count. The chain is built from TRBV6-5 and TRBJ2-2; TRBD2 matches at 9 bases. CDR3 length equals 15 residues. The germline gives CDR1 MNHEY, CDR2 SVGAGI. V lost 6 bases, J lost 3 bases, and 5 bases stayed unmatched. CDR3 sequence reads: CASRALAGYTGELFF. The DNA of the CDR3 is TGTGCCAGCAGGGCACTAGCGGGCTACACCGGGGAGCTGTTTTTT.

The chain recombines TRBV18 with TRBJ2-4; 10 bases align to TRBD1. Germline V lookup: CDR1 KGHSH, CDR2 LQKENI. V was pared by 5 bases and J by 1 base, with 2 bases of the junction left unmatched. The CDR3 is made up of 15 amino acids. The CDR3 sequence is CASSTDRGAKNIQYF. The DNA for the CDR3 is TGTGCCAGCTCAACGGACAGGGGGGCCAAAAACATTCAGTACTTC.

This clone has a single count. The genes are TRBV6-1 and TRBJ1-5; D unclear. With 0 bases removed from V and 0 bases from J, the gap between germline ends came to 9 bases. The CDR3 is made up of 16 amino acids. CDR1 MNHNS and CDR2 SASEGT come from the germline V gene. The CDR3 is CASSEAKQISNQPQHF. CDR3 sequence (DNA): TGTGCCAGCAGTGAAGCGAAACAGATTAGCAATCAGCCCCAGCATTTT.

V usage is TRBV19 and J usage is TRBJ1-2; 7 nucleotides line up with TRBD1. The ends lost 4 bases at V and 6 bases at J; junction bases unmatched: 11. Germline CDR1 and CDR2: LNHDA and SQIVND (reference sequence). The CDR3 covers 15 residues. CDR3 nucleotides: TGTGCCAGTAGTACCGATCCGACAGGGAGCGATGGCTACACCTTC. Translated: CASSTDPTGSDGYTF.

The chain combines TRBV4-1 with TRBJ1-1, with D uncertain. The germline CDR1 and CDR2 sequences are MGHRA and YSYEKL. Trimming pared 3 bases from V and 4 bases from J, leaving 12 bases between. The CDR3 loop spans 14 amino acids. CDR3 amino acids: CASSHPLRSTEAFF. CDR3 nucleotide sequence: TGCGCCAGCAGCCATCCCCTGAGGAGCACTGAAGCTTTCTTT.

The gene calls are TRBV18 and TRBJ2-1; 7 positions agree with TRBD2. This CDR3 comprises 15 residues. Trimming at V came to 2 bases and at J to 4 bases, leaving 5 bases not matched to a gene. Looked up from germline, CDR1 is KGHSH and CDR2 is LQKENI. In nucleotides, the CDR3 is TGTGCCAGCTCACCAGGGGGGGGGATTTACAATGAGCAGTTCTTC. This sequence encodes CASSPGGGIYNEQFF.